Shown below are 27 T cell receptor beta chains from a single sample sequenced in a study of T cells expressing NK-cell markers. TCRdb reprocessed the 5' RACE reads, with one entry per CDR3 protein and no DNA. The listing contains almost 450,000 distinct CDR3 sequences. Input material: blood T cells: a sorted CD56 or NKG2C T cell subset, CD4+ or CD8+ T cells, or bulk PBMC T cells (not recorded which). Receptor source: a woman between 18 and 70 years old in good health.

The gene calls are TRBV10-3 and TRBJ2-2. This CDR3 comprises 15 residues. Germline V gives CDR1 ENHRY, CDR2 SYGVKD. The CDR3 loop is CAISEVVNQAGELFF.

V usage is TRBV30 and J usage is TRBJ1-1. The V gene's germline CDR1 is GTSNPN and CDR2 SVGIG (reference sequence). The CDR3 has 13 residues. The CDR3: CAWSDHGVTEAFF.

The rearrangement uses TRBV7-2 and TRBJ2-7; TCRdb returns TRBD1, unconfirmable since there is no DNA. This CDR3 spans 15 amino acids. Germline loops: CDR1 SGHTA, CDR2 FQGNSA. The CDR3 here is CASSKPGPSSYEQYF.

V gene TRBV20-1 combines with J gene TRBJ2-3; the D gene TCRdb calls, TRBD1, cannot be checked with no DNA. Germline assignment: CDR1 DFQATT and CDR2 SNEGSKA (reference sequence). This CDR3 is 12 amino acids long. The CDR3 protein is CSALDRGDTQYF.

The gene calls are TRBV9 and TRBJ2-1; TCRdb's assignment of TRBD1 cannot be checked, as there is no DNA. Germline CDR1 and CDR2: SGDLS and YYNGEE. This CDR3 has 17 residues. Here the CDR3 reads CASSAGLDRSGYNEQFF.

V and J are TRBV19 and TRBJ2-6. This CDR3 is 15 amino acids long. Germline assignment: CDR1 LNHDA and CDR2 SQIVND (reference sequence). This chain's CDR3 is CASWALHSGANVLTF.

The chain is built from TRBV12-3 or TRBV12-4 and TRBJ2-5; the TRBD2 assignment by TCRdb is unverifiable without DNA. This CDR3 contains 18 residues. CDR3 amino acids: CASSFTPGTSGDQETQYF.

The J gene is TRBJ1-4, the V gene TRBV4-1. This CDR3 is built from 13 residues. Germline assignment: CDR1 MGHRA and CDR2 YSYEKL. The CDR3 region is CASSGIAVEKLFF.

The chain combines TRBV29-1 with TRBJ1-5; without DNA, the TCRdb call of TRBD1 cannot be checked. The CDR3 has 14 amino acids. Germline V gene sequence: CDR1 SQVTM, CDR2 ANQGSEA. The CDR3 loop is CSVRLTGVNQPQHF.

The chain is built from TRBV14 and TRBJ1-3; TCRdb gives TRBD1 as the D gene, but with no DNA this cannot be confirmed. CDR1 SGHDN and CDR2 FVKESK come from the germline V gene. The CDR3 runs to 17 residues. CDR3 sequence reads: CASSHTGTGAYGNTIYF.

V usage is TRBV9 and J usage is TRBJ1-1; TCRdb returns TRBD1, unconfirmable since there is no DNA. Germline V gene data show CDR1 as SGDLS and CDR2 as YYNGEE. The CDR3 is made up of 14 amino acids. CDR3 region: CASSPIAGGTEAFF.

The rearrangement uses TRBV6-2 or TRBV6-3 and TRBJ2-3. CDR3 length: 16 residues. Germline V gives CDR1 MNHEY, CDR2 SVGEGT. The CDR3 sequence: CASSYSAGYYTDTQYF.

The rearrangement links TRBV19 to TRBJ1-1; with no DNA, the TCRdb D assignment of TRBD1 cannot be verified. Germline values: CDR1 LNHDA, CDR2 SQIVND (reference sequence). The CDR3 has 15 residues. The CDR3 reads CASSMYPGTNTEAFF.

The rearrangement links TRBV12-5 to TRBJ1-1; the TRBD1 assignment by TCRdb is unverifiable without DNA. Germline V gene data show CDR1 as LGHNT and CDR2 as FRNRAP. This CDR3 contains 16 residues. CDR3 loop: CASGLRTGGWGTEAFF. The entire variable domain, with the rest obtained from reference TRBV12-5 and TRBJ1-1, is as follows: DARVTQTPRHKVTEMGQEVTMRCQPILGHNTVFWYRQTMMQGLELLAYFRNRAPLDDSGMPKDRFSAEMPDATLATLKIQPSEPRDSAVYFCASGLRTGGWGTEAFFGQGTRLTVV.

The gene calls are TRBV7-9 and TRBJ2-5. The germline V gene encodes CDR1 SEHNR and CDR2 FQNEAQ (reference sequence). The length of the CDR3 is 16 residues. The CDR3 here is CASSLGPSGGTETQYF.

V is TRBV4-3 and J is TRBJ1-1. Germline V gives CDR1 LGHNA, CDR2 YSLEER. CDR3 size: 16 residues. The CDR3 loop is CASSPHSGRPNTEAFF.

The chain carries TRBV5-1 and TRBJ2-5. Per germline, CDR1 SGHRS and CDR2 YFSETQ. This CDR3 region has 13 residues. The CDR3: CASSFIGQETQYF.

V and J are TRBV5-8 and TRBJ1-4. This CDR3 is 17 amino acids long. Germline V gene lookup returns CDR1 SGHTS and CDR2 YDEGEE. CDR3: CASSFSGFSSTNEKLFF.

The V gene is TRBV11-3, the J gene TRBJ2-1; TCRdb gives TRBD2 as the D gene, but with no DNA this cannot be confirmed. Germline V gives CDR1 SGHNT, CDR2 YENEEA. The CDR3 loop spans 16 amino acids. CDR3 in amino acids: CASSASWSGDYNEQFF.

The rearrangement joins TRBV6-2 or TRBV6-3 to TRBJ2-1. CDR1 is MNHEY, CDR2 SVGEGT, per germline. The CDR3 has 14 residues. The chain's CDR3 is CASSFVGSYNEQFF.

The CDR3 loop reads CATSDSGFYNEQFF. The rearrangement links TRBV24-1 to TRBJ2-1; TCRdb returns TRBD2, unconfirmable since there is no DNA. The CDR3 runs 14 residues. CDR1 KGHDR and CDR2 SFDVKD come from the germline V gene.

The CDR3 spells CAWSIDTGRADTQYF. The chain carries TRBV30 and TRBJ2-3. CDR1 and CDR2 from the germline V gene are GTSNPN and SVGIG (reference sequence). This CDR3 comprises 15 residues.

V usage is TRBV6-6 and J usage is TRBJ2-1; TCRdb's assignment of TRBD1 cannot be checked, as there is no DNA. Germline CDR1 MNHNY, CDR2 SVGAGI (reference sequence). The CDR3 sequence is 12 residues long. The chain's CDR3 is CASRGGFDEQFF.

The chain employs TRBV12-3 or TRBV12-4 and TRBJ2-7; absent DNA, TCRdb's TRBD2 call cannot be checked. The CDR3 has 14 residues. CDR3 amino acids: CASSSYSGTYEQYF.

The CDR3 protein is CASTHKPGKLEAFF. The chain couples TRBV6-1 to TRBJ1-1; TCRdb gives TRBD1 as the D gene, but with no DNA this cannot be confirmed. This CDR3 comprises 14 residues. Per germline, CDR1 MNHNS and CDR2 SASEGT.

The chain links TRBV6-1 to TRBJ1-2; TCRdb indicates TRBD1, and absent DNA this call remains unverified. The germline V gene has CDR1 MNHNS and CDR2 SASEGT. The CDR3 runs to 13 residues. The CDR3 protein is CASRPDRNYGYTF.

This sequence joins TRBV12-3 or TRBV12-4 and TRBJ2-2; the TRBD1 assignment by TCRdb is unverifiable without DNA. The CDR3 consists of 14 residues. CDR3: CASSFGRNTGELFF.